The entry below gives a single T cell receptor (beta chain) sequence along with its context. Original data processing: Amplification of reference gene primers was used by the study to estimate nucleated cell counts. The protocol was immunoSEQ multiplex PCR, while the TCRdb copy is restricted to in-frame clones and leaves out a portion. The DNA gave D and trimming, while V, J and clone size come from that table. Among about 140,000 clones listed, about 76% were seen once. Germline CDR1 is SGHRS and CDR2 is YFSETQ. The V end was cut by 4 bases, the J end by 1 base, with 20 bases between. The CDR3 contains 17 residues. The data were obtained in a study of blood T cell repertoires in COVID-19. On the study more broadly: COVID-19 samples, acute and convalescent, were from the United States, Italy and Spain. T cells, B-cell-depleted T cells, or PBMCs provided the cDNA or gDNA that served as material.

This TCR was sampled from a man older than 75 with acute or convalescent COVID-19. The V gene is TRBV5-1, the J gene TRBJ1-1; TRBD1 might be the D (6 bases). Sequenced: peripheral blood. In DNA form, the CDR3 reads TGCGCCAGCAGCGAAGTCTCAGGGGTCTACGGGAACACTGAAGCTTTCTTT. It specifies CASSEVSGVYGNTEAFF. Supplemented by reference TRBV5-1 and TRBJ1-1, the full variable domain reads KAGVTQTPRYLIKTRGQQVTLSCSPISGHRSVSWYQQTPGQGLQFLFEYFSETQRNKGNFPGRFSGRQFSNSRSEMNVSTLELGDSALYLCASSEVSGVYGNTEAFFGQGTRLTVV.